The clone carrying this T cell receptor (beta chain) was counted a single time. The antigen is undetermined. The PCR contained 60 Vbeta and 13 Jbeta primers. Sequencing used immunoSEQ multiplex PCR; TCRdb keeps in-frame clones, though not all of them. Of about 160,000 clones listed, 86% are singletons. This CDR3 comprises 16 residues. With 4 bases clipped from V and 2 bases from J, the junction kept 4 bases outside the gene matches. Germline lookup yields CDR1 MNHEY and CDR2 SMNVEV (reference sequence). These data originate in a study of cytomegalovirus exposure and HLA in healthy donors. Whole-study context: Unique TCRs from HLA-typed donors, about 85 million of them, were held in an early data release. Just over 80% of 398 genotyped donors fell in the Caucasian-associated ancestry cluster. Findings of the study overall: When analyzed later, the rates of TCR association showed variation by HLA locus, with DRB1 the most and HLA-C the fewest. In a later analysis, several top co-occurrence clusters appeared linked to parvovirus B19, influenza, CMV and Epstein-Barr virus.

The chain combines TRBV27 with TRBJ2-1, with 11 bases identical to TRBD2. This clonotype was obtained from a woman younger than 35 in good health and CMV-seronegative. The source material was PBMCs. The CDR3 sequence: CASSSIAGGPYNEQFF. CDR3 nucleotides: TGTGCCAGCAGTTCAATAGCGGGAGGGCCCTACAATGAGCAGTTCTTC.